These T cell receptor beta chains were read from a single sample in a study of blood T cell repertoires in COVID-19. Assay used: immunoSEQ multiplex PCR; TCRdb lists only in-frame clones, some missing. The sample consists of approximately 380,000 clones, 88% of them appearing once. Sequenced sample: PBMCs or T cells enriched from blood (not recorded which). These receptor sequences come from a woman between 18 and 29 years old who had recovered from COVID-19. The CDR3 runs from the conserved cysteine through the conserved F or W. D genes are given only for firm matches.

d_call j_call v_call cdr3_aa cdr3_nt
TRBD1 TRBJ2-6 TRBV3-1/TRBV3-2 CASSHGQGGDVLTF TGTGCCAGCAGCCATGGACAGGGGGGCGACGTCCTGACTTTC
TRBD1 TRBJ1-1 TRBV2 CASILGGKARTEAFF TGTGCCAGCATTTTAGGGGGCAAGGCGAGAACTGAAGCTTTCTTT
TRBD2 TRBJ2-3 TRBV5-1 CASSSPSGGAIDTQYF TGCGCCAGCAGCTCCCCTAGCGGGGGGGCGATAGATACGCAGTATTTT
TRBD1 TRBJ1-3 TRBV4-3 CASSHGTDSGNTIYF TGCGCCAGCAGCCATGGGACAGACTCTGGAAACACCATATATTTT
NA TRBJ1-4 TRBV2 CASSLIRGEKLFF TGTGCCAGCAGTCTAATAAGAGGGGAAAAACTGTTTTTT
NA TRBJ2-3 TRBV5-6 CASTYRSGTDTQYF TGTGCCAGCACCTACAGGTCCGGCACAGATACGCAGTATTTT
NA TRBJ1-3 TRBV5-5 CASSLTSFLGNTIYF TGTGCCAGCAGCTTAACATCCTTCCTTGGAAACACCATATATTTT
TRBD1 TRBJ2-5 TRBV2 CASGTGFGTQYF TGTGCCAGCGGGACAGGGTTCGGGACCCAGTACTTC
NA TRBJ1-4 TRBV9 CASSVAGGGTNEKLFF TGTGCCAGCAGCGTAGCTGGGGGGGGGACTAATGAAAAACTGTTTTTT
NA TRBJ2-5 TRBV2 CASSDRRGETQYF TGTGCCAGCAGTGACAGACGGGGGGAGACCCAGTACTTC
TRBD1 TRBJ1-2 TRBV18 CASSPDRKNYGYTF TGTGCCAGCTCACCGGACAGGAAGAACTATGGCTACACCTTC
TRBD2 TRBJ2-7 TRBV10-1 CASSESLAGESGYEQYF TGCGCCAGCAGTGAGTCTCTAGCGGGGGAATCTGGCTACGAGCAGTACTTC
NA TRBJ2-1 TRBV28 CASQYSYNEQFF TGTGCCAGCCAGTACTCCTACAATGAGCAGTTCTTC
NA TRBJ1-2 TRBV6-6 CASSYREDYGYTF TGTGCCAGCAGTTACCGCGAGGACTATGGCTACACCTTC
NA TRBJ2-7 TRBV28 CASSLQDFYEQYF TGTGCCAGCAGTTTACAGGACTTCTACGAGCAGTACTTC
NA TRBJ1-1 TRBV27 CASSLRTVNTEAFF TGTGCCAGCAGTTTGCGGACAGTGAACACTGAAGCTTTCTTT
NA TRBJ1-2 TRBV3-1/TRBV3-2 CASSQGPRTASNYGYTF TGTGCCAGCAGCCAAGGTCCCCGGACAGCTTCTAACTATGGCTACACCTTC
TRBD1 TRBJ1-2 TRBV19 CASSRRSNLRGRGYGYTF TGTGCCAGTAGCCGTAGATCGAACCTCAGGGGGCGCGGCTATGGCTACACCTTC
NA TRBJ2-2 TRBV30 CAWSALGTNTGELFF TGTGCCTGGAGTGCCCTGGGGACAAACACCGGGGAGCTGTTTTTT
NA TRBJ1-1 TRBV7-2 CASSLDPGGTEAFF TGTGCCAGCAGCTTAGACCCAGGAGGCACTGAAGCTTTCTTT
NA TRBJ1-4 TRBV5-4 CASSLSSGTNEKLFF TGTGCCAGCAGCTTGAGTTCAGGGACTAATGAAAAACTGTTTTTT
NA TRBJ2-2 TRBV28 CASRATRNTGELFF TGTGCCAGCAGAGCGACCCGGAACACCGGGGAGCTGTTTTTT
TRBD1 TRBJ2-5 TRBV5-6 CASSKGDRERETQYF TGTGCCAGCAGCAAAGGGGACAGGGAGCGAGAGACCCAGTACTTC
NA TRBJ2-1 TRBV5-1 CASSLEASRHEQFF TGCGCCAGCAGCTTGGAAGCTAGTAGGCATGAGCAGTTCTTC
NA TRBJ1-6 TRBV27 CASSFAPSTPLHF TGTGCCAGCAGTTTCGCGCCCTCTACCCCCCTCCACTTT